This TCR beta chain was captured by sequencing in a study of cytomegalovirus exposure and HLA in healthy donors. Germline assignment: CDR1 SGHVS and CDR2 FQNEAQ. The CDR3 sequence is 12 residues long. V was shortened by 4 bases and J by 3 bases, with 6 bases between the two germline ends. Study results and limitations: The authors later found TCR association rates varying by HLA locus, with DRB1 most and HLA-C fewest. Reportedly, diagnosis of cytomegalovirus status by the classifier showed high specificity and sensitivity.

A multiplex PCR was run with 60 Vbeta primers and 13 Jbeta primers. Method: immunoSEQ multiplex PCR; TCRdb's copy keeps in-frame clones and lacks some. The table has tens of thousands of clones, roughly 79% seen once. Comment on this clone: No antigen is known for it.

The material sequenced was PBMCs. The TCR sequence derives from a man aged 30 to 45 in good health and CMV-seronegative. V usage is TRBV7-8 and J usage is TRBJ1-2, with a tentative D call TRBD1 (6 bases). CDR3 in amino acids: CASSSGDYGYTF. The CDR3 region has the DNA TGTGCCAGCAGCTCAGGGGACTATGGCTACACCTTC. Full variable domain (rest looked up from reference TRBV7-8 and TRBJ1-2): GAGVSQSPRYKVAKRGQDVALRCDPISGHVSLFWYQQALGQGPEFLTYFQNEAQLDKSGLPSDRFFAERPEGSVSTLKIQRTQQEDSAVYLCASSSGDYGYTFGSGTRLTVV.